This TCR beta chain was profiled in a study of T cells in localized non-small cell lung cancer. Sequenced by immunoSEQ multiplex PCR; TCRdb stores in-frame clones only, minus some. The top ten clones hold under 8% of a sample with tens of thousands of clones, approximately 88% of them seen once. Study-wide points: Prolonged overall survival went with higher T cell density in the blood. The study sequenced only one region of the tumor. As a result, intratumor heterogeneity could not be excluded and remains possible. T cell clonality was highest in uninvolved adjacent lung, above tumor. Adjacent lung had a median roughly 58 of the 100 largest tumor clones.

The ends were cut back, 6 bases at V and 8 bases at J, with 25 bases in the middle. The CDR3 consists of 16 residues. CDR1 SNHLY and CDR2 FYNNEI come from the germline V gene. Of note for this clone: Its target is not known.

J is TRBJ1-2 and V is TRBV2; maybe TRBD1 (5 bases). The clonotype was recovered from a woman aged 35-75 years with stage I lung adenocarcinoma. The sample in question was peripheral blood, obtained before any cancer treatment. The DNA of the CDR3 is TGTGCCAGCAGCCTAGGGGCACAGGTCACCCCGCAAGGCTACACCTTC. Amino acid sequence: CASSLGAQVTPQGYTF.